The clone carrying this TCR beta chain was found a few times. This specimen comes from a study of shared clonotypes between healthy human individuals. Deep level was the assay's run setting. TCRdb keeps only in-frame clones here, not all; method: immunoSEQ multiplex PCR. In the table there are fewer than 3 million clones, 80% to 95% of which are singletons. The sequencing sample was made of naive CD4+ T cells from PBMCs. This sample's subset: CD45RA+ positively selected. The origin of this receptor is a man between 18 and 35 years old in good health. Some clones in this sample may be carry-over from other donors' samples.

For the CDR3, the DNA is TGTGCCAGCAATACCAGGGCGTCCGAGCAGTACTTC. Translation gives CASNTRASEQYF. This chain links TRBV28 with TRBJ2-7; weak D call: TRBD1 (5 bases). Trimming took off 7 bases at V and 6 bases at J, with 13 bases between the two ends. CDR1 and CDR2 from the germline V gene are MDHEN and SYDVKM. This CDR3 contains 12 residues.